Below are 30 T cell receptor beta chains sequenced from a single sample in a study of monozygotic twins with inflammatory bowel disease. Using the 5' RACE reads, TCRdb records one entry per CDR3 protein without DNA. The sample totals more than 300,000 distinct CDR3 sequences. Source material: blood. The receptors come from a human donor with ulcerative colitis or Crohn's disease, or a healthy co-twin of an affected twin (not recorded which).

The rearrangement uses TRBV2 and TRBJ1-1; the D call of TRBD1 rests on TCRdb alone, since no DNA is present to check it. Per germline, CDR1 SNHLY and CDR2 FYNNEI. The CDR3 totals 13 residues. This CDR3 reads CASSSGTITEAFF.

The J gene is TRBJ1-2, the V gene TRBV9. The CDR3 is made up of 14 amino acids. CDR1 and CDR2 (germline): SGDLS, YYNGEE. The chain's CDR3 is CASSVGAGVYGYTF.

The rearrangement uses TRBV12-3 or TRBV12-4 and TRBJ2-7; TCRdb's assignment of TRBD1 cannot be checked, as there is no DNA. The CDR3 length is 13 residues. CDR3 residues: CASSETGNHEQYF.

The CDR3 is CSARDGSSGGLTDTQYF. V usage is TRBV20-1 and J usage is TRBJ2-3; TCRdb reports TRBD2, a call that lacks DNA to check it against. CDR1 is DFQATT, CDR2 SNEGSKA, per germline (reference sequence). The CDR3 covers 17 residues.

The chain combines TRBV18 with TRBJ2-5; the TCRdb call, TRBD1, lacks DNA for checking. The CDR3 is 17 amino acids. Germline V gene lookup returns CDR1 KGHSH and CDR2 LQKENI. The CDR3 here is CASSPTSLGTGKETQYF.

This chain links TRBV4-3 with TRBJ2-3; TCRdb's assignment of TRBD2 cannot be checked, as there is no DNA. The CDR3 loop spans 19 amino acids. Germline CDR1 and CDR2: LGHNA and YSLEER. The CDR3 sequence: CASSRGSSGGNEYSDTQYF.

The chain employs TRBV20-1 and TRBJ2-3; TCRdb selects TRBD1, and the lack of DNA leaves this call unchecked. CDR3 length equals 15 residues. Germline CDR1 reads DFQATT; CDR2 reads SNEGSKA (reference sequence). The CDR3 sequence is CSAKGGESRTDTQYF.

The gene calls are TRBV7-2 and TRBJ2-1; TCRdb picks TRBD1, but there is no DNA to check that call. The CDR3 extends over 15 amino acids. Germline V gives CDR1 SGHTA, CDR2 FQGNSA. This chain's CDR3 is CASSFGGGRYNEQFF.

This CDR3 reads CASSNGNTEAFF. The chain couples TRBV19 to TRBJ1-1. The CDR3 consists of 12 residues. The germline V gene encodes CDR1 LNHDA and CDR2 SQIVND (reference sequence).

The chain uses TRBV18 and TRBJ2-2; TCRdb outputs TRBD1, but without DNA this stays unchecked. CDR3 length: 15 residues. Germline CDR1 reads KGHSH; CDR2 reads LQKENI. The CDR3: CASSLGQAGTGELFF.

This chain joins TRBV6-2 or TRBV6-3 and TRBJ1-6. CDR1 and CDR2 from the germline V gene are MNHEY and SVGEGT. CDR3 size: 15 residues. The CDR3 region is CASSSVQGTDSPLHF.

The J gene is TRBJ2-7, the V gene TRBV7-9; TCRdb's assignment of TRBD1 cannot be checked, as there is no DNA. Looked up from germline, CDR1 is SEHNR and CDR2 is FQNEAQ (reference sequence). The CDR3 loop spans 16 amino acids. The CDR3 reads CASSVQGGDYNYEQYF.

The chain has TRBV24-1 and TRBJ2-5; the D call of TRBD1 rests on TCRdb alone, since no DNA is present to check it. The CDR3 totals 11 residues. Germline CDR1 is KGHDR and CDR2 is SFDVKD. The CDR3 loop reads CATGTLKTQYF.

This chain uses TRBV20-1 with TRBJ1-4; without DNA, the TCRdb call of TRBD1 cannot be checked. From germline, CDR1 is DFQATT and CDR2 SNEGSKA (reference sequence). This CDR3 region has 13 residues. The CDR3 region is CSVARGVAEKLFF.

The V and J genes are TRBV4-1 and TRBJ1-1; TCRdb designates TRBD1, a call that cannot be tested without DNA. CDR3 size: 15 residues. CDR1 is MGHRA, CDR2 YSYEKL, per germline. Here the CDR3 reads CASSLPRVGFTEAFF.

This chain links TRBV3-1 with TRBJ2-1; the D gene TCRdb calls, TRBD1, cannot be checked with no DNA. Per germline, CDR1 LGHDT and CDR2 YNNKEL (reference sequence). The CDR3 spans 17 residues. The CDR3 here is CASSQALMGTERNEQFF.

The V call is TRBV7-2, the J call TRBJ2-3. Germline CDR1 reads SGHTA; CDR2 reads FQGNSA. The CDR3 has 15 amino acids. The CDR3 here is CASSLVVENTDTQYF.

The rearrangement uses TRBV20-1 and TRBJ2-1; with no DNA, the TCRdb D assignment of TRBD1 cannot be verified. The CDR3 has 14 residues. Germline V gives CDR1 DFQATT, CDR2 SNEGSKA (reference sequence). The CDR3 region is CSARVPRGHNEQFF.

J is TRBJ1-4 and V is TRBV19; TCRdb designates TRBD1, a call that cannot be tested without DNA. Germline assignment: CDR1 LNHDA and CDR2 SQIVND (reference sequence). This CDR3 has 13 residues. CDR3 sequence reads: CASRRDREEKLFF. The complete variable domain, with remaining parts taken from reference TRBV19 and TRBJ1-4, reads DGGITQSPKYLFRKEGQNVTLSCEQNLNHDAMYWYRQDPGQGLRLIYYSQIVNDFQKGDIAEGYSVSREKKESFPLTVTSAQKNPTAFYLCASRRDREEKLFFGSGTQLSVL.

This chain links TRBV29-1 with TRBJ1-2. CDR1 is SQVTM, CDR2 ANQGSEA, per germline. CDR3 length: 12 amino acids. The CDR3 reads CSVGGGPYGYTF.

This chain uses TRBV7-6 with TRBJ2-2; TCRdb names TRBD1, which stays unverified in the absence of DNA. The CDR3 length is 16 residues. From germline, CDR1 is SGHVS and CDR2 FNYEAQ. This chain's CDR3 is CASSQFRTGMPGELFF.

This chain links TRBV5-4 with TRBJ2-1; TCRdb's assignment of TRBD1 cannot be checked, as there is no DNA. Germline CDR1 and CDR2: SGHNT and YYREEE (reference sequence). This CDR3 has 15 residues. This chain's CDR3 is CASLSGQGARNEQFF.

The CDR3 region is CASSETGDLGEKLFF. V and J are TRBV6-1 and TRBJ1-4; checking the TCRdb D call of TRBD1 is not possible without DNA. This CDR3 spans 15 amino acids. Germline assignment: CDR1 MNHNS and CDR2 SASEGT.

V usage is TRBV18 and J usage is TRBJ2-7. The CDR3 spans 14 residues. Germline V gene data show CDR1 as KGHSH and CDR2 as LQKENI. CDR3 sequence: CASSPTRSSYEQYF. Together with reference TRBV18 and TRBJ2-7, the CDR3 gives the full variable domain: NAGVMQNPRHLVRRRGQEARLRCSPMKGHSHVYWYRQLPEEGLKFMVYLQKENIIDESGMPKERFSAEFPKEGPSILRIQQVVRGDSAAYFCASSPTRSSYEQYFGPGTRLTVT.

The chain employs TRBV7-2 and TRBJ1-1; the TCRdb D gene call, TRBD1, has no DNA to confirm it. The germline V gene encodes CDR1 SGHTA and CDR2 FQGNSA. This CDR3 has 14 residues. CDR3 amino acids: CASSGGGMNTEAFF.

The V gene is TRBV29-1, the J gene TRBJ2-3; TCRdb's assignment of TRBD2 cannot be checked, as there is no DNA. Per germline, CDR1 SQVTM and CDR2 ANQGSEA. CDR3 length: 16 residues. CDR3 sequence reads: CSVEHSGEGSTDTQYF.

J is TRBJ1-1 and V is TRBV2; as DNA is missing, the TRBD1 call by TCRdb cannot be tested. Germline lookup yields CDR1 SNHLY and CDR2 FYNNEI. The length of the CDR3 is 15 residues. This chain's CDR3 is CASSPRQGGHTEAFF.

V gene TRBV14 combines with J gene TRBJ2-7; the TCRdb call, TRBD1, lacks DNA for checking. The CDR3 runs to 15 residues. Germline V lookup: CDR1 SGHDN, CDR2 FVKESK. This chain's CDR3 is CASSQNRGQAYEQYF.

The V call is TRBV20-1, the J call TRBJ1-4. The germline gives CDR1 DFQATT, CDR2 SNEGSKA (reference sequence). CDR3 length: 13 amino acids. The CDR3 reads CSASTAAGEKLFF.

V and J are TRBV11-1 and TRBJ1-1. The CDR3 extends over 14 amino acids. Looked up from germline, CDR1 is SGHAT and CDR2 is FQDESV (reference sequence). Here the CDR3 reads CASAYSAEGGEAFF.